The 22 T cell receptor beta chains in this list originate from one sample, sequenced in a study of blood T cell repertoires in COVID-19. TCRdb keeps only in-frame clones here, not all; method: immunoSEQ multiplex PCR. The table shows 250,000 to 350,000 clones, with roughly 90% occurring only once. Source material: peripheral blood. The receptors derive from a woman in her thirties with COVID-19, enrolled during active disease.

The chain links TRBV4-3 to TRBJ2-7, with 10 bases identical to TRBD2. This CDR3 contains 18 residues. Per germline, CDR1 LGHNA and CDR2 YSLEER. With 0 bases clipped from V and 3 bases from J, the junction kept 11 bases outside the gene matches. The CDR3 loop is CASSQDPPSTSGLYEQYF. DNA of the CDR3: TGCGCCAGCAGCCAAGATCCCCCCTCGACTAGCGGGCTCTACGAGCAGTACTTC.

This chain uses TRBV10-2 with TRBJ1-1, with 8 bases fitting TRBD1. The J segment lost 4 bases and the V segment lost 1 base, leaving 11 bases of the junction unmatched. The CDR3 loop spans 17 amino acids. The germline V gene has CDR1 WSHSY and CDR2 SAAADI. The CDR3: CASSEWGTGVVSTEAFF. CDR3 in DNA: TGCGCCAGCAGTGAGTGGGGGACAGGAGTGGTGAGCACTGAAGCTTTCTTT.

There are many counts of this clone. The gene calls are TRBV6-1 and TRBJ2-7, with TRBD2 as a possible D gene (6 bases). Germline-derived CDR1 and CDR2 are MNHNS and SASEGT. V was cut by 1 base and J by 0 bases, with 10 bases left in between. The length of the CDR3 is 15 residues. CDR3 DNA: TGTGCCAGCAGTGAAGAGGCCGGGAGCTCCTACGAGCAGTACTTC. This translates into CASSEEAGSSYEQYF.

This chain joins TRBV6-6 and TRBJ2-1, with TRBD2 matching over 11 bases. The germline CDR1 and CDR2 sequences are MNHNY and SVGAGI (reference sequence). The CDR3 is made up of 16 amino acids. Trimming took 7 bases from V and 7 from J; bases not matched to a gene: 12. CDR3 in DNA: TGTGCCAGCACCACCGGGACTAGCGGAGAACGGAATGAGCAGTTCTTC. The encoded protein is CASTTGTSGERNEQFF.

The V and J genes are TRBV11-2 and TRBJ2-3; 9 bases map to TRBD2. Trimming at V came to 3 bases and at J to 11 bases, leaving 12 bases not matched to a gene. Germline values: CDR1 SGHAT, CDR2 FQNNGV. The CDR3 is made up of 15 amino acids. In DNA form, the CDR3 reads TGTGCCAGCAGCTTGAGGGGACTAGCCACCAATGTGCAGTATTTT. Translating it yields CASSLRGLATNVQYF.

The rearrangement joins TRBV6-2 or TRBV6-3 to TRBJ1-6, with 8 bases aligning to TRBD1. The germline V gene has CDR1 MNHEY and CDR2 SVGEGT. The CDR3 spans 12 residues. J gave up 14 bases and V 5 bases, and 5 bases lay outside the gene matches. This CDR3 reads CASSPGQGALHF. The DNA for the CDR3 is TGTGCCAGCAGTCCCGGACAGGGCGCCCTCCACTTT.

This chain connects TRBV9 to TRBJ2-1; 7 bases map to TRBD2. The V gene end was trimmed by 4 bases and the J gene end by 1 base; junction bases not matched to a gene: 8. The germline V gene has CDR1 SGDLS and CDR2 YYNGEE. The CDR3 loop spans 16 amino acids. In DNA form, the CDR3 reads TGTGCCAGCAGCAGGGGAGGGAGTAGGTCCTACAATGAGCAGTTCTTC. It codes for CASSRGGSRSYNEQFF.

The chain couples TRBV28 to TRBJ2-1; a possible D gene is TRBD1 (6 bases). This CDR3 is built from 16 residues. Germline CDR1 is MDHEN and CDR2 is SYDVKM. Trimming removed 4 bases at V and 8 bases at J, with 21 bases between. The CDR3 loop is CASSSGDMGAQDEQFF. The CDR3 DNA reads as TGTGCCAGCAGTTCTGGGGACATGGGGGCTCAGGATGAGCAGTTCTTC. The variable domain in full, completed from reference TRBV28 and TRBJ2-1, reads DVKVTQSSRYLVKRTGEKVFLECVQDMDHENMFWYRQDPGLGLRLIYFSYDVKMKEKGDIPEGYSVSREKKERFSLILESASTNQTSMYLCASSSGDMGAQDEQFFGPGTRLTVL.

This CDR3 reads CASSQDGGLELYEQYF. The DNA of the CDR3 is TGTGCCAGCAGCCAAGATGGGGGACTAGAACTCTACGAGCAGTACTTC. The rearrangement joins TRBV3-1 (or the pseudogene TRBV3-2) to TRBJ2-7; 8 bases line up with TRBD2. This CDR3 contains 16 residues. Germline values: CDR1 LGHDT, CDR2 YNNKEL (reference sequence). The trim removed 0 bases at V and 3 bases at J, leaving 7 bases unmatched.

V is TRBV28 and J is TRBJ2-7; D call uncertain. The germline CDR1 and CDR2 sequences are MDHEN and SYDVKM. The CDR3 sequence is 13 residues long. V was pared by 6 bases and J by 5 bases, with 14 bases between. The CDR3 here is CASRKAPLHEQYF. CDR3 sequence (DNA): TGTGCCAGCAGGAAAGCTCCACTCCACGAGCAGTACTTC.

The CDR3 bases are TGTGCCAGCAGCGAGGACAGGGTCTACGAGCAGTACTTC. Protein product: CASSEDRVYEQYF. The chain recombines TRBV2 with TRBJ2-7, with 8 nucleotides matching TRBD1. This CDR3 contains 13 residues. Losses at the gene ends were 6 bases for V and 3 bases for J; bases not matched to a gene: 4. Per germline, CDR1 SNHLY and CDR2 FYNNEI.

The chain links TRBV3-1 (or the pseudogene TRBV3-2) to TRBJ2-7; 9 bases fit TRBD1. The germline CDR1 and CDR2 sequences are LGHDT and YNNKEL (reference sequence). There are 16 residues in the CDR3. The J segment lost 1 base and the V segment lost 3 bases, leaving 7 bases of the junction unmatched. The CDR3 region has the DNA TGTGCCAGCAGCCACCCTCTGGGACAGGGATCCTACGAGCAGTACTTC. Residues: CASSHPLGQGSYEQYF.

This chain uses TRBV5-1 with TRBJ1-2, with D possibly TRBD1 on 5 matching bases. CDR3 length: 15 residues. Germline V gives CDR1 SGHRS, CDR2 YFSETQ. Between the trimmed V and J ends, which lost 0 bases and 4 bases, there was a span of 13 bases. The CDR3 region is CASSLAGKMGYGYTF. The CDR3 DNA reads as TGCGCCAGCAGCTTGGCAGGGAAGATGGGCTATGGCTACACCTTC.

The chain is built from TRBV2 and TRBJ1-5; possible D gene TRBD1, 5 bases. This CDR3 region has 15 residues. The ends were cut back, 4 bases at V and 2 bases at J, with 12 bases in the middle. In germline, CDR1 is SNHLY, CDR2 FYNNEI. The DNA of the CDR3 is TGTGCCAGCAGTGTGGTAATAGGGGGCAATCAGCCCCAGCATTTT. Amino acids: CASSVVIGGNQPQHF. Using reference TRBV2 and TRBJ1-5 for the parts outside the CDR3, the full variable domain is EPEVTQTPSHQVTQMGQEVILRCVPISNHLYFYWYRQILGQKVEFLVSFYNNEISEKSEIFDDQFSVERPDGSNFTLKIRSTKLEDSAMYFCASSVVIGGNQPQHFGDGTRLSIL.

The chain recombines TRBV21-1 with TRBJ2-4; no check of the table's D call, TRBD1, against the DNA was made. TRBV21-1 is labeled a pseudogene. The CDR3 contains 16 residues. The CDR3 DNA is TGTGCCAGCAGCAAACACAGCCCCCTAGCCAAAAACATTCAGTACTTC. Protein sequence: CASSKHSPLAKNIQYF.

The CDR3 region is CASSPGSGFSYEQYF. The CDR3 region has the DNA TGTGCCAGCAGCCCCGGATCGGGTTTCTCCTACGAGCAGTACTTC. The rearrangement joins TRBV27 to TRBJ2-7; no firm D call. Trimming pared 6 bases from V and 0 bases from J, leaving 15 bases between. This CDR3 region has 15 residues. From germline, CDR1 is MNHEY and CDR2 SMNVEV (reference sequence).

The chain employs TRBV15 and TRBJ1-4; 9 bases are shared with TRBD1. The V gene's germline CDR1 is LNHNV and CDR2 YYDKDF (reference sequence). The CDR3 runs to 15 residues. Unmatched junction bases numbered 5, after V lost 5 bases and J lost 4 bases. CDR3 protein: CATSVGTGSNEKLFF. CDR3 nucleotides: TGTGCCACCAGCGTAGGGACAGGGAGTAATGAAAAACTGTTTTTT.

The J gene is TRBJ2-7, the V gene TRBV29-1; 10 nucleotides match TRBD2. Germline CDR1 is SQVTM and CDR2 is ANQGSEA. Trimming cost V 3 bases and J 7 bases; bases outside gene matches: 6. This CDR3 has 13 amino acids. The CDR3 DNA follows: TGCAGCGTTGACCTAGCGGGAGTGGGGGAGCAGTACTTC. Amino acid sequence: CSVDLAGVGEQYF.

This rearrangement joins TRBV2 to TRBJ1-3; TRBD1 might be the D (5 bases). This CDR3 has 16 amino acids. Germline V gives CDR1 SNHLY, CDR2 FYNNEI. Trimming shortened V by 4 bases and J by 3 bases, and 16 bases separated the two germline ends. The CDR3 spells CASSAPGQGVGNTIYF. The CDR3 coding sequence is TGTGCCAGCAGTGCCCCCGGGCAGGGCGTTGGAAACACCATATATTTT.

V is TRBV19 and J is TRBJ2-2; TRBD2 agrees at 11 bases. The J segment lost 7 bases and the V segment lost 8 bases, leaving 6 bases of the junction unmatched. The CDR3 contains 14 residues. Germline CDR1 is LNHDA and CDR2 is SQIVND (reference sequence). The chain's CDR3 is CASRLAGSGGELFF. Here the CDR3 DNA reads TGTGCCAGTCGACTAGCGGGGTCGGGCGGGGAGCTGTTTTTT.

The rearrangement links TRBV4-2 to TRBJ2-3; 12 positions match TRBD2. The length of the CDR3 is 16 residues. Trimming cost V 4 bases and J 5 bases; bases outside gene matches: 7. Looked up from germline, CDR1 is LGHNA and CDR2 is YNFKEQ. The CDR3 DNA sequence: TGTGCCAGCAGCCCGGTACTAGCGGGAGGTGGAGATACGCAGTATTTT. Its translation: CASSPVLAGGGDTQYF.

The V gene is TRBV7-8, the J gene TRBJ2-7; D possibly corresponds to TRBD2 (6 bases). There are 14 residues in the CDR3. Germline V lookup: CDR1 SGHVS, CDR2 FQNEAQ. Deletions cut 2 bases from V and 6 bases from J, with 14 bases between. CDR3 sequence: CASSLKGGAGEQYF. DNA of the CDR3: TGTGCCAGCAGCTTAAAAGGAGGGGCAGGCGAGCAGTACTTC.